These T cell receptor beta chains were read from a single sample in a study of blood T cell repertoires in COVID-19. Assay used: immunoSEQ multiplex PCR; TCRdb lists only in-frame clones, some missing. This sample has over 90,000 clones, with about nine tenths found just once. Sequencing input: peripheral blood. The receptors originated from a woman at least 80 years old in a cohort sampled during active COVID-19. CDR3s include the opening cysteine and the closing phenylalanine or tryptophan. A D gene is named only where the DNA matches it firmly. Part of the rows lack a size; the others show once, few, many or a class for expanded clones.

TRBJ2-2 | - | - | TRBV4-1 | CASSQGAPQTGELFF | TGCGCCAGCAGCCAGGGGGCTCCCCAGACCGGGGAGCTGTTTTTT
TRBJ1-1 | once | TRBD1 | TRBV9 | CASSTYGTVNTEAFF | TGTGCCAGCAGCACCTACGGGACAGTGAACACTGAAGCTTTCTTT
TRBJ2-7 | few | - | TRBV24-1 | CATSDSSGQATYEQYF | TGTGCCACCAGTGATTCAAGCGGTCAGGCCACGTACGAGCAGTACTTC
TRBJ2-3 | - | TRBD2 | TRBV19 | CASTLYGAGGTDTQYF | TGTGCCAGTACCCTCTATGGAGCGGGAGGCACAGATACGCAGTATTTT
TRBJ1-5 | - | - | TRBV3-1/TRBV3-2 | CASSQDASSRGQPQHF | TGTGCCAGCAGCCAAGATGCAAGCTCGCGGGGTCAGCCCCAGCATTTT
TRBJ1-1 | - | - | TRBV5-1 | CASSLGQGGTEAFF | TGCGCCAGCAGCTTGGGGCAGGGTGGCACTGAAGCTTTCTTT
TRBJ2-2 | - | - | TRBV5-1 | CASSLAGLRGLLTSNTGELFF | TGCGCCAGCAGCTTGGCCGGGTTGCGGGGGCTACTTACTTCGAACACCGGGGAGCTGTTTTTT
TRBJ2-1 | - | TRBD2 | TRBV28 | CASSSQTSGSYNEQFF | TGTGCCAGCAGTTCACAGACTAGCGGGTCGTACAATGAGCAGTTCTTC
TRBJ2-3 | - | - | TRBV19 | CASSITVASTDTQYF | TGTGCCAGTAGTATCACGGTAGCTAGCACAGATACGCAGTATTTT
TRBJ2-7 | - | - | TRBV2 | CASSVGGLLNYEQYF | TGTGCCAGCAGTGTGGGAGGACTACTCAACTACGAGCAGTACTTC
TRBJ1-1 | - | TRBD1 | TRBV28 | CASSITGAEGGEAFF | TGTGCCAGCAGTATAACAGGGGCAGAAGGGGGTGAAGCTTTCTTT
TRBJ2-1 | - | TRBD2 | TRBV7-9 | CASSTRTSGGGGDEQFF | TGTGCCAGCAGCACCCGGACTAGCGGGGGGGGAGGGGATGAGCAGTTCTTC
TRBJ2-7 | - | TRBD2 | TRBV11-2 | CASSPRRAGSEQYF | TGTGCCAGCAGCCCGCGAAGAGCGGGATCCGAGCAGTACTTC
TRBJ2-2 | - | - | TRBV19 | CASRQGNTGELFF | TGTGCCAGTAGACAGGGTAACACCGGGGAGCTGTTTTTT
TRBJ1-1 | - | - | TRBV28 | CASSLGEQAFF | TGTGCCAGCAGTTTAGGAGAACAAGCTTTCTTT
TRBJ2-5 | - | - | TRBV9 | CASSVNGQQETQYF | TGTGCCAGCAGCGTAAACGGACAGCAAGAGACCCAGTACTTC
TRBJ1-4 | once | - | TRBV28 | CASSLFGEKLFF | TGTGCCAGCAGTTTATTCGGTGAAAAACTGTTTTTT
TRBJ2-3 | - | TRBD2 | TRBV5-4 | CASSSTTSGGADTQYF | TGTGCCAGCAGCTCGACGACTAGCGGGGGGGCAGATACGCAGTATTTT
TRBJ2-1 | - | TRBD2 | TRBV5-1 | CASSLSAGEYNEQFF | TGCGCCAGCAGCTTGTCGGCGGGGGAGTACAATGAGCAGTTCTTC
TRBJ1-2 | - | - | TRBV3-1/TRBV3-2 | CASSQDPGGYTF | TGTGCCAGCAGCCAAGATCCCGGTGGCTACACCTTC
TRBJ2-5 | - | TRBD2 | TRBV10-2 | CASRAGMLETQYF | TGCGCCAGCAGAGCGGGGATGTTAGAGACCCAGTACTTC
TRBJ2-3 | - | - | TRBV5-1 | CASSQGGAGSTDTQYF | TGCGCCAGCAGCCAGGGCGGGGCAGGGAGCACAGATACGCAGTATTTT
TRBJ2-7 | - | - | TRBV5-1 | CASSLELGGSYEQYF | TGCGCCAGCAGCTTGGAATTAGGGGGATCTTACGAGCAGTACTTC
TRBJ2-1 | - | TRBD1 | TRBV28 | CASRRQGYNEQFF | TGTGCCAGCAGGAGACAGGGGTACAATGAGCAGTTCTTC
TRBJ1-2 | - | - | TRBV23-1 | CASSQLDRTLNYGYTF | TGCGCCAGCAGTCAACTTGACAGGACTCTCAACTATGGCTACACCTTC
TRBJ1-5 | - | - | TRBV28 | CASSSPGGGNQPQHF | TGTGCCAGCAGCTCCCCCGGGGGGGGCAATCAGCCCCAGCATTTT
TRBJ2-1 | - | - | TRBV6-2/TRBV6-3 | CASSEAGGPLYEQFF | TGTGCCAGCAGCGAGGCCGGGGGGCCCTTGTATGAGCAGTTCTTC
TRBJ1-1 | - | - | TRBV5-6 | CASSVEGRLMNTEAFF | TGTGCCAGCAGCGTCGAGGGCAGACTTATGAACACTGAAGCTTTCTTT
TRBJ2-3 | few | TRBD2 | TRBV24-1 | CATSLGLAGITDTQYF | TGTGCCACCAGCCTAGGACTAGCGGGAATCACAGATACGCAGTATTTT
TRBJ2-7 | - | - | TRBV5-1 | CASSSDSWTAYEQYF | TGCGCCAGCAGCTCAGACTCATGGACAGCCTACGAGCAGTACTTC
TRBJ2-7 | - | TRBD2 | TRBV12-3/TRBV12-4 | CASTTSGSEQYF | TGTGCCAGCACAACTAGCGGGAGTGAGCAGTACTTC
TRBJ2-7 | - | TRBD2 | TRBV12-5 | CASGPGLLYEQYF | TGTGCTAGTGGGCCGGGACTACTCTACGAGCAGTACTTC
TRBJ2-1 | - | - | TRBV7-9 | CASSFSNEQFF | TGTGCCAGCAGCTTCAGTAATGAGCAGTTCTTC
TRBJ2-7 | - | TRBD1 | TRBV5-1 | CASSQGQGGEQYF | TGCGCCAGCAGCCAGGGACAGGGGGGCGAGCAGTACTTC
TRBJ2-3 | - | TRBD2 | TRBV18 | CASSRVAGVAADTQYF | TGTGCCAGCTCACGGGTAGCGGGAGTGGCAGCAGATACGCAGTATTTT
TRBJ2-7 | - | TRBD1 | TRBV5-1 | CASSPGQGADEQYF | TGCGCCAGCAGCCCGGGACAGGGGGCGGATGAGCAGTACTTC
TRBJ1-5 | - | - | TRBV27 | CASSLSMTANSNQPQHF | TGTGCCAGCAGTTTATCCATGACAGCAAATAGCAATCAGCCCCAGCATTTT
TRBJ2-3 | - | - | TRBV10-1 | CASSESTRGTQYF | TGCGCCAGCAGTGAGTCGACTAGAGGTACGCAGTATTTT
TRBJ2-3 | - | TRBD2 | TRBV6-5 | CASSPPLAGGTTQYF | TGTGCCAGCAGTCCCCCTCTAGCGGGGGGAACTACGCAGTATTTT
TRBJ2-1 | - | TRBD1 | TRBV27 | CASSLGQGAGEQFF | TGTGCCAGCAGTCTTGGACAGGGGGCGGGTGAGCAGTTCTTC
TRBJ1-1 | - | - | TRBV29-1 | CSFQATLNTEAFF | TGCAGCTTTCAGGCTACTTTGAACACTGAAGCTTTCTTT
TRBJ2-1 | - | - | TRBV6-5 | CASTQAHEQFF | TGTGCCAGCACCCAAGCCCATGAGCAGTTCTTC
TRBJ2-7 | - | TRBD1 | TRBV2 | CASKNRQGASVGEQYF | TGTGCCAGCAAGAACAGACAGGGGGCCTCCGTGGGCGAGCAGTACTTC
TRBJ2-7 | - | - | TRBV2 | CASSGHHGGVAQYF | TGTGCCAGCAGTGGCCACCACGGGGGAGTTGCGCAGTACTTC
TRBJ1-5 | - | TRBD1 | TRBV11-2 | CASSSGTAGQPQHF | TGTGCCAGCAGCTCAGGGACAGCCGGTCAGCCCCAGCATTTT
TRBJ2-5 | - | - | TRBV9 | CASSVGLGGGKETQYF | TGTGCCAGCAGCGTAGGACTGGGAGGGGGGAAAGAGACCCAGTACTTC
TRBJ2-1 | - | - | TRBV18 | CASSPSIEVYNEQFF | TGTGCCAGCTCGCCCTCGATAGAGGTTTACAATGAGCAGTTCTTC
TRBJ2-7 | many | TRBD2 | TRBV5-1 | CASSSAGGDSFYEQYF | TGCGCCAGCAGCTCCGCGGGGGGAGATAGTTTCTACGAGCAGTACTTC
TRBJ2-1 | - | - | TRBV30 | CAWSVPPGSDEQFF | TGTGCCTGGAGTGTACCCCCGGGGAGCGATGAGCAGTTCTTC
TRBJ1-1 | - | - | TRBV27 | CASSLIPTTASSETFF | TGTGCCAGCAGTTTAATCCCCACGACAGCCAGCTCCGAAACTTTCTTT
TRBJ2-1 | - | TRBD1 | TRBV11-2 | CASSFSLGQGFLF | TGTGCCAGCAGCTTCAGTTTAGGACAGGGGTTTCTCTTC
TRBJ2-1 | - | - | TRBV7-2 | CASSLVAASSYNEQFF | TGTGCCAGCAGCTTAGTAGCGGCCAGCTCCTACAATGAGCAGTTCTTC
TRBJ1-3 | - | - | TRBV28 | CASSLYGIVGNTIYF | TGTGCCAGCAGTTTATATGGCATCGTAGGAAACACCATATATTTT
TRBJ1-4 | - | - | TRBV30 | CAWSGEKLFF | TGTGCCTGGAGCGGGGAAAAACTGTTTTTT
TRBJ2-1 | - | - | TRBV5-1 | CASSLDSAHEQFF | TGCGCCAGCAGCTTGGATAGTGCACATGAGCAGTTCTTC